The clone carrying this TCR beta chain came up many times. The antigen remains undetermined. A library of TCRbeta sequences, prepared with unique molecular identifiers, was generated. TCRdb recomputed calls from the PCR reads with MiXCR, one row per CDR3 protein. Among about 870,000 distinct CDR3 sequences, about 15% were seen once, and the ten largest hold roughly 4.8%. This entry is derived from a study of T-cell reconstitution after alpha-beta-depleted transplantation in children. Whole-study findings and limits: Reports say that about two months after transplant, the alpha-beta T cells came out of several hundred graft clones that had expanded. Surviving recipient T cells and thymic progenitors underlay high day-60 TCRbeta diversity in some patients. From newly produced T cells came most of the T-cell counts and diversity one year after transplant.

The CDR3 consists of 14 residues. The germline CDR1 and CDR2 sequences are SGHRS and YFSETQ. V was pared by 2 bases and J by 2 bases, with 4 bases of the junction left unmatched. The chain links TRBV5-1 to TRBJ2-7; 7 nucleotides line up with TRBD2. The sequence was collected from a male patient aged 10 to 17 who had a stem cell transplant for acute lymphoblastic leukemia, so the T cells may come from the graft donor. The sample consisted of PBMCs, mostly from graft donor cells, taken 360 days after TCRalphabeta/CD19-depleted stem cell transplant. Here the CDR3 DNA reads TGCGCCAGCAGCTTTGCTAGCGGCCCCTACGAGCAGTACTTC. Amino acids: CASSFASGPYEQYF.